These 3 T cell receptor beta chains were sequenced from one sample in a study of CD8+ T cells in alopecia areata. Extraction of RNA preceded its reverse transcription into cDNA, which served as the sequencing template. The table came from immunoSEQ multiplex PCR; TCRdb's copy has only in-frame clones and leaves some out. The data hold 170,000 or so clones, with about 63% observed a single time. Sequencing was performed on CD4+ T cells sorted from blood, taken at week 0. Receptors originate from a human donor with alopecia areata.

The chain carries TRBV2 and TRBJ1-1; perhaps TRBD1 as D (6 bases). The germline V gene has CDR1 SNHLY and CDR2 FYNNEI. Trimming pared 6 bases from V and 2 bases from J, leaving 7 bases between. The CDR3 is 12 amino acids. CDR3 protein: CASRDSNTEAFF. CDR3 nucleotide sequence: TGTGCCAGCAGGGACAGTAACACTGAAGCTTTCTTT.

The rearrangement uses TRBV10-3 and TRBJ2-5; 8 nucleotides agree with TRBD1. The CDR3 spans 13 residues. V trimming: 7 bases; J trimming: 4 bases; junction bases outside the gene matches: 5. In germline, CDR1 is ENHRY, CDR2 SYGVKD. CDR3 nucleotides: TGTGCCATCAACTCTGACAGGGGAGAGACCCAGTACTTC. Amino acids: CAINSDRGETQYF.

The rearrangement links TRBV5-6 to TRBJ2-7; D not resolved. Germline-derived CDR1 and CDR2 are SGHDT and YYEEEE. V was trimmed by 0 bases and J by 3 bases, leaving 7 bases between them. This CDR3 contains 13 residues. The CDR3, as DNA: TGTGCCAGCAGCTTGGATTTCAACTACGAGCAGTACTTC. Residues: CASSLDFNYEQYF.